This is a list of T cell receptor beta chains from one sample in a study of cytomegalovirus exposure and HLA in healthy donors. The table came from immunoSEQ multiplex PCR; TCRdb's copy has only in-frame clones and leaves some out. The sample has 150,000 to 200,000 clones; 70% to 90% are singletons. Sequences were obtained from PBMCs. The receptors come from a woman younger than 35 in good health and CMV-seropositive. Both conserved end residues are part of each CDR3. The D gene is left open where the match is weak. Rows give clone size only sometimes, using once, few, many, or a class for an expanded clone.

D	size	V	J	CDR3	DNA
NA	NA	TRBV5-1	TRBJ2-3	CASSGVTQYF	TGCGCCAGCAGCGGAGTTACGCAGTATTTT
NA	once	TRBV2	TRBJ1-2	CASSEALRQTGDGYTF	TGTGCCAGCAGTGAAGCGCTTCGACAGACGGGTGACGGCTACACCTTC
NA	NA	TRBV6-5	TRBJ1-2	CASSPAGVNYGYTF	TGTGCCAGCAGCCCGGCGGGGGTTAACTATGGCTACACCTTC
NA	NA	TRBV6-4	TRBJ2-1	CASSDSKGLGEQFF	TGTGCCAGCAGTGACTCGAAGGGGTTAGGTGAGCAGTTCTTC
NA	NA	TRBV9	TRBJ2-3	CASSVAGWDTQYF	TGTGCCAGCAGCGTAGCGGGTTGGGATACGCAGTATTTT
NA	NA	TRBV11-3	TRBJ1-4	CASSLKLDSEEKLFF	TGTGCCAGCAGCTTAAAGCTAGACAGTGAGGAAAAACTGTTTTTT
NA	NA	TRBV4-1	TRBJ2-1	CASSPDGENEQFF	TGCGCCAGCAGCCCCGATGGTGAGAATGAGCAGTTCTTC
NA	NA	TRBV14	TRBJ1-3	CASSQALGGNTIYF	TGTGCCAGCAGCCAAGCCCTAGGAGGAAACACCATATATTTT
NA	NA	TRBV6-6	TRBJ1-5	CASSYSSGGNQPQHF	TGTGCCAGCAGTTACTCGTCCGGGGGCAATCAGCCCCAGCATTTT
TRBD2	NA	TRBV29-1	TRBJ2-7	CSVEKGTSVFYEQYF	TGCAGCGTTGAGAAGGGGACTAGTGTTTTCTACGAGCAGTACTTC
NA	NA	TRBV7-9	TRBJ2-3	CASSFDSPTDTQYF	TGTGCCAGCAGCTTCGACAGCCCCACAGATACGCAGTATTTT
TRBD2	NA	TRBV19	TRBJ2-2	CASQLTSPNTGELFF	TGTGCCAGCCAATTGACTAGCCCCAACACCGGGGAGCTGTTTTTT
NA	NA	TRBV11-3	TRBJ1-2	CASSGGDQVDGYTF	TGTGCCAGCAGCGGGGGGGACCAGGTTGATGGCTACACCTTC
TRBD1	NA	TRBV7-9	TRBJ1-2	CASSLSKGANAGYTF	TGTGCCAGCAGCTTAAGTAAGGGGGCTAACGCGGGCTACACCTTC
NA	NA	TRBV4-2	TRBJ1-4	CASKGQSTDEKLFF	TGTGCCAGCAAAGGACAGAGCACCGATGAAAAACTGTTTTTT
TRBD1	once	TRBV5-1	TRBJ2-1	CASLRDSSNNEQFF	TGCGCCAGCCTCCGGGACAGCTCCAACAATGAGCAGTTCTTC